This is a list of T cell receptor beta chains from one sample in a study of blood T cell repertoires in COVID-19. Data came from immunoSEQ multiplex PCR; TCRdb stores just in-frame clones and leaves some out. The top ten clones hold under 2% of a sample with about 140,000 clones, approximately 89% of them seen once. Specimen: peripheral blood. The receptors originated from a human donor in a cohort sampled during active COVID-19. Each CDR3 is given with its conserved first and last residue. A D gene is named only where the DNA matches it firmly. A row's size may be missing; if present it is once, few, many or a size class.

d_gene	j_gene	abundance	v_gene	CDR3nt	CDR3aa
TRBD1	TRBJ1-2	.	TRBV18	TGTGCCAGCTCACCACGATCGGGGGAAGAGGGGGCGCGGGGCTACACCTTC	CASSPRSGEEGARGYTF
TRBD1	TRBJ1-6	few	TRBV15	TGTGCCACCAGCGGCAGACAGGGAATGGATTCACCCCTCCACTTT	CATSGRQGMDSPLHF
TRBD1	TRBJ1-2	.	TRBV6-6	TGTGCCAGCAGCAGGGATGAGGGGGCATACTATGGCTACACCTTC	CASSRDEGAYYGYTF
TRBD2	TRBJ2-7	.	TRBV19	TGTGCCAGTAGTATAGCAGGACTAGCGGGGGGCTCCGGCTACGAGCAGTACTTC	CASSIAGLAGGSGYEQYF
.	TRBJ2-6	once	TRBV19	TGTGCCAGTAGTATTGGAGTCTCTGGGGCCAACGTCCTGACTTTC	CASSIGVSGANVLTF
.	TRBJ1-1	.	TRBV28	TGCAGGGCCCAGGGGAACACTGAAGCTTTCTTT	CRAQGNTEAFF
TRBD1	TRBJ2-7	.	TRBV5-4	TGTGCCAGCAGCTTGTATTTGGGGGGGACAGGGGATTACGAGCAGTACTTC	CASSLYLGGTGDYEQYF
.	TRBJ2-1	.	TRBV18	TGTGCCAGCTCACCACGGGAGAGGGCGGGGTTTTACAATGAGCAGTTCTTC	CASSPRERAGFYNEQFF
.	TRBJ1-6	.	TRBV30	TGTGCCTGGAGAACCGGGACAATTAATTCACCCCTCCACTTT	CAWRTGTINSPLHF
TRBD1	TRBJ2-1	.	TRBV7-9	TGTGCCAGCAGCCCCGGGACAGGGGCTTTCCCATCCAACAATGAGCAGTTCTTC	CASSPGTGAFPSNNEQFF
TRBD1	TRBJ2-3	once	TRBV11-2	TGTGCCAGCAGCTTAGGGGGGACAGGGGCAGATACGCAGTATTTT	CASSLGGTGADTQYF
.	TRBJ1-6	.	TRBV9	TGTGCCAGCAGCAATGGGGAGAGTAATTCACCCCTCCACTTT	CASSNGESNSPLHF
.	TRBJ1-4	.	TRBV10-3	TGTGCCCCGCAAGGGGAGGACCGCAATGAAAAACTGTTTTTT	CAPQGEDRNEKLFF
TRBD1	TRBJ1-2	.	TRBV7-9	TGTGCCAGCAGCTTCGGGACAGGGAACTATGGCTACACCTTC	CASSFGTGNYGYTF
.	TRBJ1-1	.	TRBV9	TGTGCCAGCAGCGCGTCCACCGACAGTCCGTCGAACACTGAAGCTTTCTTT	CASSASTDSPSNTEAFF
.	TRBJ2-3	.	TRBV6-4	TGTGCCAGCAGCCAGGGGGAGGCAGATACGCAGTATTTT	CASSQGEADTQYF
TRBD1	TRBJ2-7	.	TRBV27	TGTGCCAGCAGTCCTCGTGTGGGGACAGGGGGCTACGAGCAGTACTTC	CASSPRVGTGGYEQYF
.	TRBJ1-2	.	TRBV4-1	TGCGCCAGCAGCCGTACGGACACCTCCAACTATGGCTACACCTTC	CASSRTDTSNYGYTF
TRBD2	TRBJ2-5	.	TRBV2	TGTGCCAGTAGGACTAGCGGGGATTGGGAGACCCAGTACTTC	CASRTSGDWETQYF
TRBD1	TRBJ1-2	.	TRBV18	TGTGCCAGCTCACCAGAGGACAGGGCCTATGGCTACACCTTC	CASSPEDRAYGYTF
.	TRBJ1-1	.	TRBV18	TGTGCCAGCTCACCAGAGATGGACACTGAAGCTTTCTTT	CASSPEMDTEAFF
TRBD1	TRBJ1-1	.	TRBV19	TGTGCCAGTAGTATAGAGGGACAGGGGTGGCGAAACACTGAAGCTTTCTTT	CASSIEGQGWRNTEAFF
.	TRBJ1-3	.	TRBV6-5	TGTGCCAGCGGGCGGGGGATGAGCTCTGGAAACACCATATATTTT	CASGRGMSSGNTIYF
.	TRBJ1-1	.	TRBV6-5	TGTGCCAGCACCGTGGGAGACAGGTTGAACACTGAAGCTTTCTTT	CASTVGDRLNTEAFF
.	TRBJ1-2	.	TRBV30	TGTGCCTCGGAGGCCCATCGGGTTAAGTATGGCTACACCTTC	CASEAHRVKYGYTF
.	TRBJ1-5	.	TRBV27	TGTGCCAGCAGTTCGGGGGGCGGCAATCAGCCCCAGCATTTT	CASSSGGGNQPQHF
TRBD2	TRBJ2-3	.	TRBV9	TGTGCCAGCAGCGTAGAGTACGGGGGGGCCTTGGATACGCAGTATTTT	CASSVEYGGALDTQYF
TRBD1	TRBJ1-5	.	TRBV7-9	TGTGCCAGCAGCCCTACAGGGGGCGGCTATCAGCCCCAGCATTTT	CASSPTGGGYQPQHF
TRBD2	TRBJ2-1	.	TRBV5-4	TGTGCCAGCAGCTTGGCCAACGGGGGGGTCGGTGAGCAGTTCTTC	CASSLANGGVGEQFF
.	TRBJ1-6	.	TRBV5-4	TGTGCCAGCAGCTTCGGGGGGCGGGTATCTCCCCTCCACTTT	CASSFGGRVSPLHF
TRBD1	TRBJ1-5	few	TRBV6-2/TRBV6-3	TGTGCCAGCAGTGCCCGGACAGGGAAACATCAGCCCCAGCATTTT	CASSARTGKHQPQHF
TRBD1	TRBJ1-4	.	TRBV2	TGTGCCAGCAGTGAAGCGCGAGGGGGCGCACGAAAACTGTTTTTT	CASSEARGGARKLFF
.	TRBJ2-3	.	TRBV11-2	TGTGCCAGCAGCTTAGATCCAGGGTATTCCGGCACAGATACGCAGTATTTT	CASSLDPGYSGTDTQYF
TRBD1	TRBJ2-1	.	TRBV27	TGTGCCAGCAGTTCCGGACAGGGCGCTACCTACAATGAGCAGTTCTTC	CASSSGQGATYNEQFF
TRBD1	TRBJ2-3	.	TRBV9	TGTGCCAGCAGCTCACGACAGGGGGACACAGATACGCAGTATTTT	CASSSRQGDTDTQYF
.	TRBJ2-5	.	TRBV12-3/TRBV12-4	TGTGCCAGCAGCCCCCTATCTCAAGAGACCCAGTACTTC	CASSPLSQETQYF
.	TRBJ2-6	.	TRBV5-1	TGCGCCAGCAGCCAAACACCCTCTGGGGCCAACGTCCTGACTTTC	CASSQTPSGANVLTF
.	TRBJ1-1	.	TRBV2	TGTGCCAGCAGTTTTACTGTGAACACTGAAGCTTTCTTT	CASSFTVNTEAFF
.	TRBJ1-6	.	TRBV7-6	TGTGCCAGCAGCCGCCGCGGGGACAATTCACCCCTCCACTTT	CASSRRGDNSPLHF
TRBD2	TRBJ2-1	.	TRBV11-2	TGTGCCAGCAGCTTATCCCCGGGGGGGATTGGCAATGAGCAGTTCTTC	CASSLSPGGIGNEQFF
TRBD1	TRBJ1-2	.	TRBV25-1	TGTGCCAGCAGTGAATGGGCAGGGGGCACTGGCTACACCTTC	CASSEWAGGTGYTF
TRBD2	TRBJ2-3	.	TRBV7-3	TGTGCCAGCAGCTCGGGACTAGCCTTAACAGATACGCAGTATTTT	CASSSGLALTDTQYF
.	TRBJ1-2	.	TRBV18	TGTGCCAGCTCACCAACGGCAGGGGTGGACTATGGCTACACCTTC	CASSPTAGVDYGYTF
.	TRBJ1-1	.	TRBV7-9	TGTGCCAGCAGCTTGGAACACTCGGACCGGAGGAAATTCTTT	CASSLEHSDRRKFF
TRBD1	TRBJ1-2	.	TRBV27	TGTGCCAGCAGTCCTGGACAGGGGGCGGTCTATGGCTACACCTTC	CASSPGQGAVYGYTF
.	TRBJ2-7	.	TRBV6-2/TRBV6-3	TGTGCCAGCAGTTACGGTGGGGGCAGTTACGAGCAGTACTTC	CASSYGGGSYEQYF
.	TRBJ2-1	once	TRBV6-1	TGTGCCAGCAGTTTTACTAATCTTGAGCAGTTCTTC	CASSFTNLEQFF
.	TRBJ2-1	.	TRBV27	TGTGCCAGCAGTTTATCGAGCTGGAGCTCCTACAATGAGCAGTTCTTC	CASSLSSWSSYNEQFF
TRBD1	TRBJ2-7	.	TRBV4-2	TGTGCCAGCAGCCAAGAGGGAACAGGGGCCTACGAGCAGTACTTC	CASSQEGTGAYEQYF